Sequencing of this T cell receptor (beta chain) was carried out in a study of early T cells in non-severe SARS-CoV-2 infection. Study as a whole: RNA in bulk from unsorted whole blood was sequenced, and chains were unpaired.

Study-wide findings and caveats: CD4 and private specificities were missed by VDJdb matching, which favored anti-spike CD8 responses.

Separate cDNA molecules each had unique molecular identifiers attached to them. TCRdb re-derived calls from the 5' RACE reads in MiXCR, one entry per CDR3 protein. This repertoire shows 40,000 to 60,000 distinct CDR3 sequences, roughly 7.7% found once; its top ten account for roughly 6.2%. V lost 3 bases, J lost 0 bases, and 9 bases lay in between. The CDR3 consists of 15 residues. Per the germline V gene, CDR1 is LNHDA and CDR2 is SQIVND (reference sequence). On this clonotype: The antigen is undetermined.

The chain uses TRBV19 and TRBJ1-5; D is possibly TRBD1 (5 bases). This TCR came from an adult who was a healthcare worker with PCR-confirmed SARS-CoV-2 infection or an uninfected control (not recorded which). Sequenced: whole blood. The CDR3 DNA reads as TGTGCCAGTAGTATTTGGGGGGATAGCAATCAGCCCCAGCATTTT. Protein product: CASSIWGDSNQPQHF.